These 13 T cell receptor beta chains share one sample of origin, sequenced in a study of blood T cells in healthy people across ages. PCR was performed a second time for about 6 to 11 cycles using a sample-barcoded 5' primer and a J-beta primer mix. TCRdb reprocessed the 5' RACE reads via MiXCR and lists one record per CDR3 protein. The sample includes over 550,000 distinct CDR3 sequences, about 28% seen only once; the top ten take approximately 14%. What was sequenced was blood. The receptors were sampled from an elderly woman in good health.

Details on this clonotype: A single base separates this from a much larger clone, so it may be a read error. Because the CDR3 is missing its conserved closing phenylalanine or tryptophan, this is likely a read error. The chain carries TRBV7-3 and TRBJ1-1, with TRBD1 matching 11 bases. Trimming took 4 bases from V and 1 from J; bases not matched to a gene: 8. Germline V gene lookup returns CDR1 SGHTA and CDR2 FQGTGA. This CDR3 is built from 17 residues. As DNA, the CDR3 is TGTGCCAGCAGCTCCGGACAGGGGGCGCGCGGGAACACTGAAGCTTTCTTG. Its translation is CASSSGQGARGNTEAFL.

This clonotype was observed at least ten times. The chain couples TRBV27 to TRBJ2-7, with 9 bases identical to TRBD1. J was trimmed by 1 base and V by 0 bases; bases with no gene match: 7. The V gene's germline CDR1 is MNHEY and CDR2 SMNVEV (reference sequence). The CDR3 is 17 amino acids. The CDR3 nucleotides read TGTGCCAGCAGTTTATCGTCCGCCGGACAGGGGTCCTACGAGCAGTACTTC. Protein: CASSLSSAGQGSYEQYF.

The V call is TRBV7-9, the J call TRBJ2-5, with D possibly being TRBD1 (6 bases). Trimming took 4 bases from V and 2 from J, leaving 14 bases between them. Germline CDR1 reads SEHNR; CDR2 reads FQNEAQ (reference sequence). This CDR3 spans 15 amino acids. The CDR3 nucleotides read TGTGCCAGCAGCTATTTACTAACAGGGCAAGAGACCCAGTACTTC. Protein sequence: CASSYLLTGQETQYF.

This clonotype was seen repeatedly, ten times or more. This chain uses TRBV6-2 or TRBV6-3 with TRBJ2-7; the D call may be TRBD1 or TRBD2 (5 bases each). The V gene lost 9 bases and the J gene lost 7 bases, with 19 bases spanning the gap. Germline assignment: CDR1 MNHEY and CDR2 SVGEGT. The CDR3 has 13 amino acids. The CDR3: CASRRDGVSEQYF. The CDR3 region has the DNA TGTGCCAGTCGTAGGGACGGAGTGAGTGAGCAGTACTTC.

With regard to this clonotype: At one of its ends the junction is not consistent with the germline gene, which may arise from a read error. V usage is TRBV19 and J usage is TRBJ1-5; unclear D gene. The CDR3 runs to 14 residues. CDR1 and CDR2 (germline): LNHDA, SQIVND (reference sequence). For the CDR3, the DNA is TGTGTCAGTAGTTACATGGTCTTGGATCAGCCCCAGCATTTT. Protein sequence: CVSSYMVLDQPQHF.

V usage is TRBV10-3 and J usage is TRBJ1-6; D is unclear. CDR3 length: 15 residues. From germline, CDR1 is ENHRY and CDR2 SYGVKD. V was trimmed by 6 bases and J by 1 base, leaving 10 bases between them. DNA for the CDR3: TGTGCCATCAGCTGGGCCGATTCCTATAATTCACCCCTCCACTTT. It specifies CAISWADSYNSPLHF.

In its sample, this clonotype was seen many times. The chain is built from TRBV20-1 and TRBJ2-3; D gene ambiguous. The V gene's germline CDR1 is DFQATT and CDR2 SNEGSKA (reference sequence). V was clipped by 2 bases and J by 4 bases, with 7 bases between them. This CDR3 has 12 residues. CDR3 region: CSARTESDTQYF. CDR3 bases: TGCAGTGCTAGAACAGAGTCAGATACGCAGTATTTT.

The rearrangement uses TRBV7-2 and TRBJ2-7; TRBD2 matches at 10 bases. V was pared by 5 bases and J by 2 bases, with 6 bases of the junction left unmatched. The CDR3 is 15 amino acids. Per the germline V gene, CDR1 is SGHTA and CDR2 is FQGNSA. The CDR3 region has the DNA TGTGCCAGCAGCCGGAACGGACTAGCGGCCTACGAGCAGTACTTC. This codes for CASSRNGLAAYEQYF.

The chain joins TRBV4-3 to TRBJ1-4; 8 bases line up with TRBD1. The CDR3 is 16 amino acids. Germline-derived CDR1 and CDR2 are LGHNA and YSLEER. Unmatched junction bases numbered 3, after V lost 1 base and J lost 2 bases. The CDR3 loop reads CASSQGQGKTNEKLFF. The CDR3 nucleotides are TGCGCCAGCAGCCAAGGACAGGGGAAGACTAATGAAAAACTGTTTTTT.

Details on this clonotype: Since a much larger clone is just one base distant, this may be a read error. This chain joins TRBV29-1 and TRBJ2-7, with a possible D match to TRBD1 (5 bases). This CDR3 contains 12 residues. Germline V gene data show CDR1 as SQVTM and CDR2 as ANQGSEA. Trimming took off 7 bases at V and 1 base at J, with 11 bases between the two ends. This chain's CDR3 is CSGATGSYEQYF. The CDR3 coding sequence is TGCAGCGGTGCAACAGGATCCTACGAGCAGTACTTC.

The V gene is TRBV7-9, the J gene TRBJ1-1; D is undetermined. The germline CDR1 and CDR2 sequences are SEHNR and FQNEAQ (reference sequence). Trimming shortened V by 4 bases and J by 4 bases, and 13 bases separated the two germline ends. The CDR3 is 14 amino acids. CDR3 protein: CASSSTGRVTEAFF. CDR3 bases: TGTGCCAGCAGCTCTACCGGGAGAGTCACTGAAGCTTTCTTT.

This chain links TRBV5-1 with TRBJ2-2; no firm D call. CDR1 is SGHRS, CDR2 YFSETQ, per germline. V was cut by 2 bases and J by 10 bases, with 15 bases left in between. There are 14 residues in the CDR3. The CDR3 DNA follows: TGCGCCAGCAGCTTTGGTGGAACACCGGAGGAGCTGTTTTTT. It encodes CASSFGGTPEELFF.

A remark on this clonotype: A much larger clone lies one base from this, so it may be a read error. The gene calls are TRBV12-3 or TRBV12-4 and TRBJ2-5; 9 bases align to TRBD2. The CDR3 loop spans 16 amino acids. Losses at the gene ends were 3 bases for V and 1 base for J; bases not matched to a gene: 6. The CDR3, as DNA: TGTGCCAGCAGTTTTGCAAGCGGGGGGCCCCAAGAGACCCAGTACTTC. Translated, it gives CASSFASGGPQETQYF.